The 14 T cell receptor beta chains reported below all come from one sample, sequenced in a study of blood T cells in healthy people across ages. A sample-barcoded 5' primer and a J-beta primer mix were used in a second PCR of about 7 to 11 cycles. TCRdb used MiXCR to reprocess the 5' RACE reads, holding one entry per CDR3 protein. The profile shows under 2,000,000 distinct CDR3 sequences, 40% to 55% of them singletons. Material for sequencing was blood. The receptors originated from a woman aged 40-49 years in good health.

This clonotype has a handful of counts. In nucleotides, the CDR3 is TGCAGTGCTAGGAAGGGGTGGGGGGCGTCCTACAATGAGCAGTTCTTC. Protein sequence: CSARKGWGASYNEQFF. The genes are TRBV20-1 and TRBJ2-1; D might be TRBD1 or TRBD2, each matching 6 bases. The CDR3 length is 16 residues. Germline V gene lookup returns CDR1 DFQATT and CDR2 SNEGSKA (reference sequence). The V gene lost 3 bases and the J gene lost 1 base, with 16 bases spanning the gap.

The V and J genes are TRBV27 and TRBJ2-6; D is possibly TRBD1 (6 bases). The CDR3 covers 17 residues. V lost 5 bases and J lost 1, with 15 bases in between. Per the germline V gene, CDR1 is MNHEY and CDR2 is SMNVEV (reference sequence). The CDR3 DNA is TGTGCCAGCAGTCCGTACCTACAGGGATCTGGGGCCAACGTCCTGACTTTC. This gives the protein CASSPYLQGSGANVLTF. Full variable domain (rest looked up from reference TRBV27 and TRBJ2-6): EAQVTQNPRYLITVTGKKLTVTCSQNMNHEYMSWYRQDPGLGLRQIYYSMNVEVTDKGDVPEGYKVSRKEKRNFPLILESPSPNQTSLYFCASSPYLQGSGANVLTFGAGSRLTVL.

This chain links TRBV9 with TRBJ2-7; D not resolved. Germline loops: CDR1 SGDLS, CDR2 YYNGEE. The CDR3 consists of 14 residues. V lost 0 bases, J lost 1 base, and 8 bases lay in between. In DNA form, the CDR3 reads TGTGCCAGCAGCGTAGCTCCAACTTCCTACGAGCAGTACTTC. The encoded protein is CASSVAPTSYEQYF.

This clonotype was recorded a few times. The chain is built from TRBV4-2 and TRBJ2-5, with 9 bases fitting TRBD1. Germline V gene data show CDR1 as LGHNA and CDR2 as YNFKEQ. V shed 6 bases, J shed 2 bases, and the junction held 7 bases outside the gene matches. The CDR3 totals 15 residues. This CDR3 reads CASRRTGATQETQYF. CDR3 nucleotides: TGTGCCAGCAGACGGACAGGGGCCACGCAAGAGACCCAGTACTTC.

The gene calls are TRBV27 and TRBJ1-2; D unclear. Between the trimmed V and J ends, which lost 4 bases and 4 bases, there was a span of 13 bases. Germline V lookup: CDR1 MNHEY, CDR2 SMNVEV (reference sequence). The CDR3 runs 14 residues. The CDR3, as DNA: TGTGCCAGCAGTTCCCGCGGCAGGACCTATGGCTACACCTTC. Protein product: CASSSRGRTYGYTF.

CDR3 in DNA: TGCAGTGCTAGACAGGGGAGTGGCTACACCTTC. Translating gives CSARQGSGYTF. This rearrangement joins TRBV20-1 to TRBJ1-2; a weak D match, TRBD1 (6 bases). Trimming removed 2 bases from V and 7 bases from J, with 8 bases in between. The CDR3 contains 11 residues. Looked up from germline, CDR1 is DFQATT and CDR2 is SNEGSKA (reference sequence).

This clonotype was counted only a few times. V usage is TRBV12-3 or TRBV12-4 and J usage is TRBJ2-1, with D uncertain. CDR3 size: 14 residues. V was pared by 6 bases and J by 3 bases, with 12 bases between. CDR3 nucleotide sequence: TGTGCCAGCAGCCGGCCCCCGGACTACAATGAGCAGTTCTTC. It specifies CASSRPPDYNEQFF.

The rearrangement joins TRBV29-1 to TRBJ1-1; D call uncertain. The V and J ends lost 4 bases and 5 bases respectively, with 14 bases between them. In germline, CDR1 is SQVTM, CDR2 ANQGSEA. CDR3 size: 13 residues. CDR3 sequence (DNA): TGCAGCGTTGCCGCCCAGCTTGGAACTGAAGCTTTCTTT. Encoded protein: CSVAAQLGTEAFF.

This clonotype has more than one count but fewer than ten. The chain is built from TRBV12-5 and TRBJ2-1, with no clear D. The CDR3 covers 13 residues. CDR1 and CDR2 (germline): LGHNT, FRNRAP. Trimming shortened V by 10 bases and J by 0 bases, and 10 bases separated the two germline ends. The DNA of the CDR3 is TGTGCTACATCAGCGAGCTCCTACAATGAGCAGTTCTTC. It encodes CATSASSYNEQFF.

This clonotype was seen a handful of times. The chain joins TRBV5-1 to TRBJ2-3, with TRBD1 matching 10 bases. The CDR3 covers 16 residues. Losses at the gene ends were 4 bases for V and 5 bases for J; bases not matched to a gene: 10. CDR1 is SGHRS, CDR2 YFSETQ, per germline. The CDR3 sequence: CASSGQRQGAGDTQYF. The CDR3 coding sequence is TGCGCCAGCAGCGGACAAAGACAGGGGGCGGGAGATACGCAGTATTTT.

This clonotype was detected only a few times. The chain is built from TRBV27 and TRBJ1-6; weak D call: TRBD1 (5 bases). V gave up 5 bases and J gave up 7 bases, with 12 bases separating them. This CDR3 is built from 14 residues. Germline CDR1 and CDR2: MNHEY and SMNVEV (reference sequence). CDR3: CASSPRQRNSPLHF. CDR3 DNA: TGTGCCAGCAGTCCTCGACAGAGAAATTCACCCCTCCACTTT.

This clonotype was picked up a small number of times. The chain employs TRBV13 and TRBJ1-2, with 8 bases lining up with TRBD1. Germline V lookup: CDR1 PRHDT, CDR2 FYEKMQ (reference sequence). With 6 bases clipped from V and 4 bases from J, the junction kept 7 bases outside the gene matches. The CDR3 extends over 14 amino acids. CDR3 in DNA: TGTGCCAGCAGACAACCGGACAGGGTCTATGGCTACACCTTC. This translates into CASRQPDRVYGYTF.

This chain connects TRBV28 to TRBJ1-1; D is unclear. CDR1 and CDR2 (germline): MDHEN, SYDVKM. With 11 bases removed from V and 1 base from J, the gap between germline ends came to 11 bases. CDR3 size: 12 residues. The CDR3 is CALRDPNTEAFF. DNA for the CDR3: TGTGCCTTACGAGACCCGAACACTGAAGCTTTCTTT. The complete variable domain, with remaining parts taken from reference TRBV28 and TRBJ1-1, reads DVKVTQSSRYLVKRTGEKVFLECVQDMDHENMFWYRQDPGLGLRLIYFSYDVKMKEKGDIPEGYSVSREKKERFSLILESASTNQTSMYLCALRDPNTEAFFGQGTRLTVV.

This clonotype has only a few counts. The rearrangement joins TRBV20-1 to TRBJ2-1; tentatively, D is TRBD1 (6 bases). Germline-derived CDR1 and CDR2 are DFQATT and SNEGSKA (reference sequence). CDR3 size: 15 residues. Deletions cut 3 bases from V and 3 bases from J, with 15 bases between. The CDR3: CSASQGRANYNEQFF. DNA of the CDR3: TGCAGTGCTAGTCAGGGGCGGGCAAACTACAATGAGCAGTTCTTC.